This TCR beta chain was captured by sequencing in a study of regulatory T cells in long-lasting Graves disease. On this clonotype itself: Its antigen is not identified.

Germline V gene data show CDR1 as SGDLS and CDR2 as YYNGEE. Trimming took off 2 bases at V and 0 bases at J, with 6 bases between the two ends. The CDR3 spans 14 residues. This sample's time point: persistent/refractory GD, antithyroid drugs over 5 years with positive TRAb. Extracted RNA from PBMCs served as the source of the TCR library. Through Arm-PCR of CDR3 regions and iRepertoire HTBI primers, TCR beta libraries were built. Original handling: From all samples, identification returned approximately 13 TRBJ and approximately 61 TRBV segments. TCRdb independently ran MiXCR on the multiplex PCR reads; one entry per CDR3 protein. The authors' filters were not applied to this entry. The table shows a few hundred thousand distinct CDR3 sequences, with about a quarter occurring only once. Overall study findings and caveats: Reduced TCR diversity was observed in persistent Graves' patients versus newly diagnosed patients. TRBV28 was favored in persistent disease, as were TRBJ1-2 and TRBJ2-5.

The J gene is TRBJ1-5, the V gene TRBV9, with unresolved D. This specimen consisted of peripheral blood mononuclear cells (PBMCs), obtained when the disease was refractory, from a patient treated with antithyroid drugs. This TCR was sampled from a female donor with Graves disease. CDR3 DNA sequence: TGTGCCAGCAGCGTCGGGGTTAGCAATCAGCCCCAGCATTTT. It yields the protein CASSVGVSNQPQHF.